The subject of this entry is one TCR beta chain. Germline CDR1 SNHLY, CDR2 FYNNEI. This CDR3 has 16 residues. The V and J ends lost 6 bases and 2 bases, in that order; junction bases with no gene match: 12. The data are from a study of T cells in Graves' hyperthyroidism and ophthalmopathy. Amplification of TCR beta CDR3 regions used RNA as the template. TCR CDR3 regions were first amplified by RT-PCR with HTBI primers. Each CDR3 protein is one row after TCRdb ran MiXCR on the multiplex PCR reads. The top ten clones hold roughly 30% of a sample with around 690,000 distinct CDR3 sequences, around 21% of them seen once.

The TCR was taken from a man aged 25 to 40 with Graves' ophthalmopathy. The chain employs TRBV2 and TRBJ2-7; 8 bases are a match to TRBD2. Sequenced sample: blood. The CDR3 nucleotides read TGTGCCAGCAGATCCTTGGGATCCGGGAGGGCCTACGAGCAGTACTTC. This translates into CASRSLGSGRAYEQYF.